The rows below give T cell receptor beta chains drawn from one sample of a study of cytomegalovirus exposure and HLA in healthy donors. Sequencing was performed with immunoSEQ multiplex PCR; in TCRdb, only in-frame clones are kept and a portion is missing. The profile shows some 110,000 clones, about three quarters of them singletons. Material: PBMCs. These receptors were collected from a man aged 50 or older in good health and CMV-seronegative. Both conserved end residues are part of each CDR3. D genes are given only for firm matches. Some rows have no size entry. The others give once, few or many, or a class for an expanded clone.

v_call	j_call	clone_size	d_call	cdr3_nt	cdr3_aa
TRBV9	TRBJ2-3	-	TRBD1	TGTGCCAGCAGCGCACAGGGGGGAAGCACAGATACGCAGTATTTT	CASSAQGGSTDTQYF
TRBV5-4	TRBJ2-3	-	TRBD2	TGTGCCAGCAGCCCCGCTAGCGGGATGACAGATACGCAGTATTTT	CASSPASGMTDTQYF
TRBV30	TRBJ1-5	-	TRBD1	TGTGCCTGGATGGGGACAGGGCGTAATCAGCCCCAGCATTTT	CAWMGTGRNQPQHF
TRBV5-1	TRBJ2-3	-	-	TGCGCCAGCAGCTTACAGGGATGGGACACAGATACGCAGTATTTT	CASSLQGWDTDTQYF
TRBV19	TRBJ1-2	-	TRBD1	TGTGCCAGTAGGACAGGGGGTAGTGGCTACACCTTC	CASRTGGSGYTF
TRBV2	TRBJ1-3	-	-	TGTGCCAGCACTCGCGCGGGATCTGACACCATATATTTT	CASTRAGSDTIYF
TRBV5-6	TRBJ2-7	few	-	TGTGCCAGCAGCCCCGGACAGTTCCCGGACGAGCAGTACTTC	CASSPGQFPDEQYF
TRBV9	TRBJ1-4	once	TRBD1	TGTGCCAGCAGCCCCACAGGGGCGGGTGAAAAACTGTTTTTT	CASSPTGAGEKLFF
TRBV2	TRBJ2-3	-	TRBD2	TGTGCCAGCAGAGGGACTAGCAGCGATACGCAGTATTTT	CASRGTSSDTQYF
TRBV5-1	TRBJ2-3	-	-	TGCGCCAGCAGCTTGGTGGGGGGCGGGGGAGATACGCAGTATTTT	CASSLVGGGGDTQYF
TRBV7-2	TRBJ2-2	-	TRBD2	TGTGCCAGCAGCTTAGCGTCTCGCGGGGGGGCCGGGACCGGGGAGCTGTTTTTT	CASSLASRGGAGTGELFF
TRBV5-8	TRBJ1-2	few	-	TGTGCCAGCAGCCCAATTAACTATGGCTACACCTTC	CASSPINYGYTF
TRBV5-5	TRBJ2-2	few	TRBD1	TGTGCCAGCAGCTTGCCTATAGGGGGCGCCGGGGAGCTGTTTTTT	CASSLPIGGAGELFF
TRBV19	TRBJ1-5	once	TRBD1	TGTGCCCCCCGGGACAGGGAGGCGGGGAGCAATCAGCCCCAGCATTTT	CAPRDREAGSNQPQHF
TRBV2	TRBJ1-1	few	-	TGTGCCAGCCGGTTTGACAGATCAACCGGGGCTTTCTTT	CASRFDRSTGAFF
TRBV6-6	TRBJ1-1	-	-	TGTGCCAGCAGTTACGCAGGGGAGAGGAACACTGAAGCTTTCTTT	CASSYAGERNTEAFF
TRBV28	TRBJ1-4	-	-	TGTGCCAGCAGTACCGGTTTTAATGAAAAACTGTTTTTT	CASSTGFNEKLFF
TRBV19	TRBJ1-5	-	-	TGTGCCAGTAGTATCCCCCAGGGTAGCAATCAGCCCCAGCATTTT	CASSIPQGSNQPQHF
TRBV28	TRBJ1-2	-	TRBD1	TGTGCCAGCAGTTTATACAGGGGCCCCGCAAGTGGCTACACCTTC	CASSLYRGPASGYTF
TRBV7-9	TRBJ1-4	once	TRBD1	TGTGCCAGCAGCTTGGGGGGACAGGGAACTAATGAAAAACTGTTTTTT	CASSLGGQGTNEKLFF
TRBV6-6	TRBJ1-6	-	TRBD1	TGTGCCAGCAAAGGACAGGGAAGGAATTCACCCCTCCACTTT	CASKGQGRNSPLHF
TRBV5-1	TRBJ2-2	-	-	TGCGCCAGCAGCTTGGACAGCCGAGGGACCGGGGAGCTGTTTTTT	CASSLDSRGTGELFF
TRBV2	TRBJ2-1	-	TRBD2	TGTGCCAGCAGTTCCCGGACTAGCGGGGGGAATGAGCAGTTCTTC	CASSSRTSGGNEQFF
TRBV5-5	TRBJ2-2	-	TRBD1	TGTGCCAGCAGCGCAGCTGACAGGGGGTGGGCCGGGGAGCTGTTTTTT	CASSAADRGWAGELFF
TRBV6-5	TRBJ1-6	-	TRBD1	TGTGCCAGCAGTTTGCCCGGACAGGGGATTAATTCACCCCTCCACTTT	CASSLPGQGINSPLHF
TRBV19	TRBJ1-2	-	-	TGTGCCAGTATGCGTTCGGACAGACTATATGGCTACACCTTC	CASMRSDRLYGYTF
TRBV5-4	TRBJ2-5	few	TRBD2	TGTGCCAGCAGCCCCCGGACTAGCGGGGGGGAAGAGACCCAGTACTTC	CASSPRTSGGEETQYF
TRBV6-1	TRBJ2-6	once	-	TGTGCCAGCAGGGTTGAGTACTCTGGGGCCAACGTCCTGACTTTC	CASRVEYSGANVLTF
TRBV9	TRBJ1-3	-	TRBD1	TGTGCCAGCAGCGTGGCTCCGGGACAGGGAACTGGAAACACCATATATTTT	CASSVAPGQGTGNTIYF
TRBV5-4	TRBJ2-1	-	TRBD2	TGTGCCAGCAGCGAGACGGGGGGGAGCTACTCCTACAATGAGCAGTTCTTC	CASSETGGSYSYNEQFF
TRBV9	TRBJ1-5	few	TRBD1	TGTGCCAGCAGCAGAGGACAGGTTAATCAGCCCCAGCATTTT	CASSRGQVNQPQHF
TRBV7-2	TRBJ1-2	-	-	TGTGCCAGCAGCTTAGGGGTAACGGGGGGCTATGGCTACACCTTC	CASSLGVTGGYGYTF
TRBV9	TRBJ2-5	once	TRBD2	TGTGCCAGCAGCCCTGTGACTAGCGGGGGAGGGGAGACCCAGTACTTC	CASSPVTSGGGETQYF
TRBV11-3	TRBJ2-5	few	-	TGTGCCAGCAGCTTAGGTGCCCCCCCCCGCGGGCAGGAGACCCAGTACTTC	CASSLGAPPRGQETQYF
TRBV7-3	TRBJ2-1	-	TRBD2	TGTGCCAGCAGCTCCACTAGCGGGTACAATGAGCAGTTCTTC	CASSSTSGYNEQFF
TRBV5-1	TRBJ2-7	-	-	TGCGCCAGCAGCACCGGACAAGAACCCTACGAGCAGTACTTC	CASSTGQEPYEQYF
TRBV2	TRBJ2-5	-	TRBD1	TGTGCCAGCAGTCGGGACAGGGAGCAAGAGACCCAGTACTTC	CASSRDREQETQYF
TRBV7-9	TRBJ1-4	once	TRBD1	TGTGCCAGCAGGGAGGGACAGGGCGCTAGTCATCGCGAAAAACTGTTTTTT	CASREGQGASHREKLFF
TRBV5-8	TRBJ1-6	few	-	TGTGCCAGCAGTTCAGGCCCGGGGAGATCACCCCTCCACTTT	CASSSGPGRSPLHF
TRBV6-1	TRBJ1-6	-	TRBD1	TGTGCCAGCACCGGGACAGGGGGTTCACCCCTCCACTTT	CASTGTGGSPLHF
TRBV19	TRBJ1-4	-	-	TGTGCCAGTAGTATCTTCGGGTTGAATGAAAAACTGTTTTTT	CASSIFGLNEKLFF
TRBV13	TRBJ2-7	-	-	TGTGCCAGCAGCTTGACGGGGAACTACGAGCAGTACTTC	CASSLTGNYEQYF
TRBV6-1	TRBJ1-5	few	TRBD1	TGTGCCAGCAGCGCACGGTCCAGGGGGGATCAGCCCCAGCATTTT	CASSARSRGDQPQHF
TRBV18	TRBJ2-4	-	TRBD1	TGTGCCAGCTCCCTGACAGGGGGGGTAACCAAAAACATTCAGTACTTC	CASSLTGGVTKNIQYF
TRBV4-2	TRBJ1-2	-	-	TGTGCCAGCGCGACTAACTATGGCTACACCTTC	CASATNYGYTF
TRBV2	TRBJ2-5	-	-	TGTGCCTCCCAGGTCCGATGGGAGCAGTACTTC	CASQVRWEQYF
TRBV6-5	TRBJ1-2	-	-	TGTGCCAGCAGTTACTTCTCCAGGATTAACTATGGCTACACCTTC	CASSYFSRINYGYTF
TRBV7-8	TRBJ2-1	-	TRBD2	TGTGCCAGCAGCCGATGGGCTAGCGGGGCCTACAATGAGCAGTTCTTC	CASSRWASGAYNEQFF
TRBV5-4	TRBJ2-5	-	TRBD2	TGTGCCAGCAGCTTGGAGCTGGGAGGGCAAGAGACCCAGTACTTC	CASSLELGGQETQYF
TRBV5-1	TRBJ2-3	-	TRBD2	TGCGCCAGCAGCGACAGCGGGGGGCATACGCAGTATTTT	CASSDSGGHTQYF
TRBV5-1	TRBJ1-1	-	-	TGCGCCAGCAGCCTAAACACAGTGAACACTGAAGCTTTCTTT	CASSLNTVNTEAFF
TRBV5-6	TRBJ1-1	-	-	TGTGCCAGCAGCTCTACTAGAGCAGCACCGAACACTGAAGCTTTCTTT	CASSSTRAAPNTEAFF
TRBV7-2	TRBJ1-6	-	-	TGTGCCAGCAGCTTAGGGCGGTATTCACCCCTCCACTTT	CASSLGRYSPLHF
TRBV18	TRBJ1-6	-	-	TGTGCCAGCTCACCAGGCAGGGATAATTCACCCCTCCACTTT	CASSPGRDNSPLHF
TRBV7-9	TRBJ1-3	-	TRBD1	TGTGCCAGCATACAGGGGGCCGCCCTTGGAAACACCATATATTTT	CASIQGAALGNTIYF